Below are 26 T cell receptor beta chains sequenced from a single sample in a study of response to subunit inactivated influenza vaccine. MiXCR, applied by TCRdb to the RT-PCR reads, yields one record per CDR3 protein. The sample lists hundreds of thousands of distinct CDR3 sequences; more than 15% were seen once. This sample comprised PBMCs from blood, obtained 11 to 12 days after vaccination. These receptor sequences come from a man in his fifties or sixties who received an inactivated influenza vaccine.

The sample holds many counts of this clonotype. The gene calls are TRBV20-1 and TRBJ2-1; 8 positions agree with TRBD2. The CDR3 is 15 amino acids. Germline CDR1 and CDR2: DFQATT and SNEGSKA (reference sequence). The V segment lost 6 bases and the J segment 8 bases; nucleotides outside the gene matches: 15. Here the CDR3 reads CSARRAASGSDEQFF. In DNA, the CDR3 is TGCAGTGCGCGACGGGCGGCGAGCGGGAGCGATGAGCAGTTCTTC.

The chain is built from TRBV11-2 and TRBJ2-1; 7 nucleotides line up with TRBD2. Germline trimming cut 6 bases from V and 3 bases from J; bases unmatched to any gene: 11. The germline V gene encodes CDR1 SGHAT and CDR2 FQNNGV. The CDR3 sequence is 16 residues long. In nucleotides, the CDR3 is TGTGCCAGCAGGAATAGCGGGCGGGCCCGCTACAATGAGCAGTTCTTC. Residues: CASRNSGRARYNEQFF.

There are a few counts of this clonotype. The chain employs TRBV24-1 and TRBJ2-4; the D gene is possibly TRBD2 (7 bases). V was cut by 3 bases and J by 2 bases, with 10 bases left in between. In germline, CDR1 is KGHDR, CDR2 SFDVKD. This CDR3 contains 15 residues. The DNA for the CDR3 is TGTGCCACCAGTGATGGGAGGGGGACCAAAAACATTCAGTACTTC. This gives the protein CATSDGRGTKNIQYF.

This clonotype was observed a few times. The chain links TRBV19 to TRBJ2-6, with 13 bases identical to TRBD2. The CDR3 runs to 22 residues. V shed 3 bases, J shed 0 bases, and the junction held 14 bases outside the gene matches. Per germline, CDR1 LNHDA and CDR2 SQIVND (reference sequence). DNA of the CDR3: TGTGCCAGTAGTATCATCTCCCTTAAGACTAGCGGGAGGCTCTCTGGGGCCAACGTCCTGACTTTC. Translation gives CASSIISLKTSGRLSGANVLTF. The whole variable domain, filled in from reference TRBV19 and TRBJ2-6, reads DGGITQSPKYLFRKEGQNVTLSCEQNLNHDAMYWYRQDPGQGLRLIYYSQIVNDFQKGDIAEGYSVSREKKESFPLTVTSAQKNPTAFYLCASSIISLKTSGRLSGANVLTFGAGSRLTVL.

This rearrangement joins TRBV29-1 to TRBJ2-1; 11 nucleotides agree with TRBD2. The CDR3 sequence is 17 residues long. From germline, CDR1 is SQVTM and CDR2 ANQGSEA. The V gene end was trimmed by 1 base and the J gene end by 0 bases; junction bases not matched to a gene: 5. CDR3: CSVEGTSGWSSYNEQFF. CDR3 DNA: TGCAGCGTTGAAGGGACTAGCGGGTGGAGCTCCTACAATGAGCAGTTCTTC.

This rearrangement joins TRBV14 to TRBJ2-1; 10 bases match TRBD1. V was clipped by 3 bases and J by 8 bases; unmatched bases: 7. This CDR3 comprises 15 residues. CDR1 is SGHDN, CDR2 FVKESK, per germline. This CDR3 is CASSQRRDRGDEQFF. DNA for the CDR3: TGTGCCAGCAGCCAGCGCCGGGACAGGGGAGATGAGCAGTTCTTC.

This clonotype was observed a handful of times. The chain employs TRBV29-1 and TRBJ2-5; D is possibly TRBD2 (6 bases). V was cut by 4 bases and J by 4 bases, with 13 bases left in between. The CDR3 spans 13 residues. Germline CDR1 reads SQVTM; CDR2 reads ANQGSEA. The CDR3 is CSVVAGLGETQYF. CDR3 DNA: TGCAGCGTTGTGGCGGGATTGGGAGAGACCCAGTACTTC.

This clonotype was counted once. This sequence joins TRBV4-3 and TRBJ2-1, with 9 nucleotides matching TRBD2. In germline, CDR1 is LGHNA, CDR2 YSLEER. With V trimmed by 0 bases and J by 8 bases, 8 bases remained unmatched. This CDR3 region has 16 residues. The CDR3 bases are TGCGCCAGCAGCCAAGATTGGGCGGGGGGGATGTATGAGCAGTTCTTC. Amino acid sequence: CASSQDWAGGMYEQFF.

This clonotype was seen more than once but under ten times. CDR3 region: CAISDISYEQYF. The CDR3 nucleotides read TGTGCCATCAGTGACATTTCCTACGAGCAGTACTTC. This chain uses TRBV10-3 with TRBJ2-7; D gene uncertain. Germline values: CDR1 ENHRY, CDR2 SYGVKD. This CDR3 has 12 amino acids. V was clipped by 3 bases and J by 1 base, with 4 bases between them.

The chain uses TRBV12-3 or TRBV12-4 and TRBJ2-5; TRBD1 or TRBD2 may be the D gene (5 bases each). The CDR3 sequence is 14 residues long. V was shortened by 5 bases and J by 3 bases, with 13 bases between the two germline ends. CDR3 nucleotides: TGTGCCAGCAGTGCCCGGGGCACAAAAGAGACCCAGTACTTC. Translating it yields CASSARGTKETQYF.

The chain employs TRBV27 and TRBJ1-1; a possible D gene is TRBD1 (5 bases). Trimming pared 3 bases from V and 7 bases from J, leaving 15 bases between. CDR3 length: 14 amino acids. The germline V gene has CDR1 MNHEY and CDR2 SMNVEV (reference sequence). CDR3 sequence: CASSFRGRRYEAFF. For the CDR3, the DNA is TGTGCCAGCAGTTTCCGGGGCAGGCGTTATGAAGCTTTCTTT.

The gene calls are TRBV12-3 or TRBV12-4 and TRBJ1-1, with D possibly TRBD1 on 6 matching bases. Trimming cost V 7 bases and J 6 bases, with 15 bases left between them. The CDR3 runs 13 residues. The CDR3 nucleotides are TGTGCCAGCACAAAATCCAGGGGCTCTGAAGCTTTCTTT. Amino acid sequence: CASTKSRGSEAFF.

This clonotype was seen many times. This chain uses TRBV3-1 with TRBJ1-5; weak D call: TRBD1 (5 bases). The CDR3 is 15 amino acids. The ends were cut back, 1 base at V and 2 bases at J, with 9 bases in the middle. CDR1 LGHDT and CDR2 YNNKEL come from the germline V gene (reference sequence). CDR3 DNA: TGTGCCAGCAGCCAAGGGGGGGAGGGCAATCAGCCCCAGCATTTT. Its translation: CASSQGGEGNQPQHF.

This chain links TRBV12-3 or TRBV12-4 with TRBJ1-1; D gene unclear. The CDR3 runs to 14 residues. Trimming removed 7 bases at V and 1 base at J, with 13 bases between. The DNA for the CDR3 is TGTGCCAGCACGGGTCCAGCTCGGAACACTGAAGCTTTCTTT. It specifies CASTGPARNTEAFF.

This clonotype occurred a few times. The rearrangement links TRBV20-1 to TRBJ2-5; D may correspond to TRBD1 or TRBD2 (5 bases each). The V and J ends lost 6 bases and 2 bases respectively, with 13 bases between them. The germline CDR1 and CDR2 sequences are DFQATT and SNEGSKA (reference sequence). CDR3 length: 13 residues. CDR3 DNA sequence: TGCAGTGCGGGGGTGGAGGCACAAGAGACCCAGTACTTC. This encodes CSAGVEAQETQYF.

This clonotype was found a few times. CDR3 sequence reads: CASSPGQGTHYF. The CDR3 DNA is TGTGCCAGCTCACCAGGTCAGGGGACTCACTATTTT. This chain links TRBV18 with TRBJ2-3; D may match TRBD1 or TRBD2 (6 bases each). The CDR3 is 12 amino acids. Germline lookup yields CDR1 KGHSH and CDR2 LQKENI. Between the trimmed V and J ends, which lost 2 bases and 15 bases, there was a span of 15 bases.

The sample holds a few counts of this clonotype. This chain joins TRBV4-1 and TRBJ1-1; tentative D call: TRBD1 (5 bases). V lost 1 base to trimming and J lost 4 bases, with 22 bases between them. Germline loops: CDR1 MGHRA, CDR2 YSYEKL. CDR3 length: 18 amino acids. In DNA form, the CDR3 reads TGCGCCAGCAGCCAAGGCCTTCTTCGGGGACCCGGCGGCACTGAAGCTTTCTTT. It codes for CASSQGLLRGPGGTEAFF.

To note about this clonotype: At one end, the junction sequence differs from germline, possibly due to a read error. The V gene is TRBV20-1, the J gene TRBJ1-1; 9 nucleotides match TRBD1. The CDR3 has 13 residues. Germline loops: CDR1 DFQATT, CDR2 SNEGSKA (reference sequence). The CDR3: CSAGDRDNTEAFF. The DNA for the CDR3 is TGCAGTGCTGGGGACAGGGATAACACTGAAGCCTTCTTT.

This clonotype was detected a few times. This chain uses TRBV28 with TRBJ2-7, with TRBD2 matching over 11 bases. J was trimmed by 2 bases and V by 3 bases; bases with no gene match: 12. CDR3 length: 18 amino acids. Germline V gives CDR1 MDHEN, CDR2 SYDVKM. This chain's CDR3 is CASSFTQTSGTITYEQYF. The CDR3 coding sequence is TGTGCCAGCAGTTTTACACAGACTAGCGGGACCATAACCTACGAGCAGTACTTC.

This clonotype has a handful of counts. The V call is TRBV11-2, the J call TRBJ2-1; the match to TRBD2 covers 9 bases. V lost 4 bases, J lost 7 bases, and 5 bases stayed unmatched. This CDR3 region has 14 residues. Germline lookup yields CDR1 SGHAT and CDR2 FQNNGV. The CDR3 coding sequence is TGTGCCAGCAGCTGGCGCGGGGGGGCTAATGAGCAGTTCTTC. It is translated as CASSWRGGANEQFF.

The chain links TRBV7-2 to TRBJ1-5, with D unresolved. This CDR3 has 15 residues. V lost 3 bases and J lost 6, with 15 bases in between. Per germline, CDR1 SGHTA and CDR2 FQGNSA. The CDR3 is CASSFSYQFGQPQHF. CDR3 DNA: TGTGCCAGCAGCTTTAGTTATCAGTTCGGTCAGCCCCAGCATTTT.

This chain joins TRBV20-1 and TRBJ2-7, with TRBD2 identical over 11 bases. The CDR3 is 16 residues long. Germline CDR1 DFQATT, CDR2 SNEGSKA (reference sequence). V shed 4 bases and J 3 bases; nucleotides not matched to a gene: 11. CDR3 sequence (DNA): TGCAGTGCTACCCCGAGCCGGACTAGCGGGTTCTACGAGCAGTACTTC. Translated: CSATPSRTSGFYEQYF.

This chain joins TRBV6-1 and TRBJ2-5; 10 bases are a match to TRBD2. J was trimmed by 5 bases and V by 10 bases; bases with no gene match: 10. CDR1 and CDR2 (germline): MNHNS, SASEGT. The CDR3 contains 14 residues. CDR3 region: CAIIDSGGRETQYF. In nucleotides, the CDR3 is TGTGCCATCATTGATAGCGGGGGGCGTGAGACCCAGTACTTC.

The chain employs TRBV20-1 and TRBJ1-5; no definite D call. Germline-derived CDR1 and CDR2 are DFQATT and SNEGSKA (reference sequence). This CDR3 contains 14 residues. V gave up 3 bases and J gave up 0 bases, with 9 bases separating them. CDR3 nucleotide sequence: TGCAGTGCTAGGGTCTGGGGTAGCAATCAGCCCCAGCATTTT. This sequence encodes CSARVWGSNQPQHF.

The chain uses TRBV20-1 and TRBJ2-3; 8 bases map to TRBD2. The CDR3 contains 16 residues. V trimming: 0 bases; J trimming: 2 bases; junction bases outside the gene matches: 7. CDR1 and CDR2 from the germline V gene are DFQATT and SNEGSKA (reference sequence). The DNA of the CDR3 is TGCAGTGCTAGAGATTCCTCAGCGGGAGACACAGATACGCAGTATTTT. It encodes CSARDSSAGDTDTQYF.

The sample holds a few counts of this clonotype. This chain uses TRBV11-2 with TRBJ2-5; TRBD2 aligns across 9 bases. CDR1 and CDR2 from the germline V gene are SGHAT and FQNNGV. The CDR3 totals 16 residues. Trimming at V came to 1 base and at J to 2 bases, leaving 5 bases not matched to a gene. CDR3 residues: CASSLGLAGPQETQYF. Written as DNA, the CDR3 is TGTGCCAGCAGCTTAGGGCTAGCGGGGCCTCAAGAGACCCAGTACTTC.